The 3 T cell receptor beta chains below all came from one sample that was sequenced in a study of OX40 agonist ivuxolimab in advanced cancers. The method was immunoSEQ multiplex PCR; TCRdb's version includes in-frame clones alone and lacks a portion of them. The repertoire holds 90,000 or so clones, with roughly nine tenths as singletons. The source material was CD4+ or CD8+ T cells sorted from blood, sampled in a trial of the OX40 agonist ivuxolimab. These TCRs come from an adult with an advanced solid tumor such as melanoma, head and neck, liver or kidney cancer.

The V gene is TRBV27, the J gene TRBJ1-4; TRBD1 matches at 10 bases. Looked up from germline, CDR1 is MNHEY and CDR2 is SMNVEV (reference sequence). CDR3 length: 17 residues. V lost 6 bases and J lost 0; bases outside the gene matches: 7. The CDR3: CASSPDRGLATNEKLFF. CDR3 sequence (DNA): TGTGCCAGCAGCCCCGACAGGGGGCTTGCAACTAATGAAAAACTGTTTTTT.

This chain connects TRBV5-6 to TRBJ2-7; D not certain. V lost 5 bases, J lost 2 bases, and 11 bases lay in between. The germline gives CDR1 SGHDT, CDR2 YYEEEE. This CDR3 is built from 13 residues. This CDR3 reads CASSLGWAYEQYF. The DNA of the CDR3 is TGTGCCAGCAGTCTTGGCTGGGCCTACGAGCAGTACTTC. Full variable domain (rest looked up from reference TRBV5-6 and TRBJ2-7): DAGVTQSPTHLIKTRGQQVTLRCSPKSGHDTVSWYQQALGQGPQFIFQYYEEEERQRGNFPDRFSGHQFPNYSSELNVNALLLGDSALYLCASSLGWAYEQYFGPGTRLTVT.

The CDR3 bases are TGTGCCAGCAGCCCAAAGAGGGATAATGAAAAACTGTTTTTT. This translates into CASSPKRDNEKLFF. The rearrangement joins TRBV9 to TRBJ1-4; no clear D gene. CDR1 and CDR2 (germline): SGDLS, YYNGEE. This CDR3 comprises 14 residues. Trimming removed 4 bases from V and 4 bases from J, with 11 bases in between.